This record looks at one T cell receptor (beta chain) sequence and its context. Per the authors' pipeline: How many nucleated cells were present was estimated from reference gene primer amplification. TCRdb keeps only in-frame clones here, not all; method: immunoSEQ multiplex PCR. Clone size and the V and J calls come from that table; the DNA yielded D and trimming. The sample lists a few hundred thousand clones; around 87% were seen once. The sample originates from a study of blood T cell repertoires in COVID-19. Study in general: Both acute and convalescent COVID-19 samples were obtained from the United States, Italy and Spain. The cDNA or gDNA used as material had been derived from T cells, B-cell-depleted T cells, or PBMCs.

Germline V CDR1 and CDR2: MNHEY, SMNVEV (reference sequence). The J segment lost 7 bases and the V segment lost 0 bases, leaving 7 bases of the junction unmatched. The CDR3 length is 17 residues. The source material was peripheral blood. The chain combines TRBV27 with TRBJ1-6, with 9 nucleotides matching TRBD1. The sequence derives from a woman in her 30s who had recovered from COVID-19. CDR3 nucleotide sequence: TGTGCCAGCAGTTTATCGGGGACAGGGAGCGGGAATTCACCCCTCCACTTT. The encoded protein is CASSLSGTGSGNSPLHF.